A selection of T cell receptor beta chains follows, all from one sample in a study of cytomegalovirus exposure and HLA in healthy donors. Assay used: immunoSEQ multiplex PCR; TCRdb lists only in-frame clones, some missing. The sample lists around 150,000 clones, over 70% occurring once. Specimen: PBMCs. The receptors derive from a young woman in good health and CMV-seronegative. The CDR3 runs from the conserved cysteine through the conserved F or W. Each record gives: clone size, CDR3 length, D gene, V gene, J gene, CDR3 DNA, CDR3 protein. The D gene is left open where the match is weak. A row's size may be missing; if present it is once, few, many or a size class.

NA	14	NA	TRBV4-2	TRBJ1-5	TGTGCCAGCAGCCAAGGAGGTAGCAATCAGCCCCAGCATTTT	CASSQGGSNQPQHF
few	15	NA	TRBV28	TRBJ1-2	TGTGCCAGCAGTGAAGAACAGGGAGTGGTTAGGGGCTACACCTTC	CASSEEQGVVRGYTF
NA	16	NA	TRBV5-1	TRBJ2-3	TGCGCCAGCAGCCTCGGGGTCCAGGGGAGCACAGATACGCAGTATTTT	CASSLGVQGSTDTQYF
NA	14	NA	TRBV28	TRBJ2-7	TGTGCCAGCAGAACCGGGACATCCGCGGTCGAGCAGTACTTC	CASRTGTSAVEQYF
NA	15	NA	TRBV6-5	TRBJ2-6	TGTGCCAGCAGTCTAGTACAATCTGGGGCCAACGGCCTGACTTTC	CASSLVQSGANGLTF
NA	14	NA	TRBV5-8	TRBJ1-1	TGTGCCAGCAGCTTGTCCCCCGCTCGGACTGAAGCTTTCTTT	CASSLSPARTEAFF
NA	14	NA	TRBV5-1	TRBJ1-1	TGCGCCAGCAGTGGGGCGCAGGGAAGGACTGAAGCTTTCTTT	CASSGAQGRTEAFF
NA	14	NA	TRBV19	TRBJ1-2	TGTGCCAGTACTCTCGGTCGGCCACGGGATGGCTACACCTTC	CASTLGRPRDGYTF
NA	16	NA	TRBV4-1	TRBJ2-2	TGCGCCAGCAGCCAAGTAGACATGGGGCTCACCGGGGAGCTGTTTTTT	CASSQVDMGLTGELFF
once	14	NA	TRBV28	TRBJ1-4	TGTGCCAGCAGTTCACTGGCAACTAATGAAAAACTGTTTTTT	CASSSLATNEKLFF
NA	14	TRBD1	TRBV2	TRBJ1-2	TGTGCCAGCAGCACCGCCTCGACAGGGGGAGGCTACACCTTC	CASSTASTGGGYTF
NA	14	NA	TRBV7-6	TRBJ1-5	TGTGCCAGCAGCTTAGGAGGGACACATCAGCCCCAGCATTTT	CASSLGGTHQPQHF
NA	15	TRBD1	TRBV5-1	TRBJ2-3	TGCGCCAGCAGCATGCGACAGGGTGGGACAGATACGCAGTATTTT	CASSMRQGGTDTQYF
NA	16	TRBD1	TRBV10-2	TRBJ1-2	TGCGCCAGCAGTGACCCGGGACAGGCGATTAACTATGGCTACACCTTC	CASSDPGQAINYGYTF
NA	15	TRBD1	TRBV10-3	TRBJ1-1	TGTGCCATCAAAAGGGAGACAGGGATGAACACTGAAGCTTTCTTT	CAIKRETGMNTEAFF
NA	17	NA	TRBV28	TRBJ2-7	TGTGCCAGCACCTCCCTTCCCAGACAGACGAGCTCCTACGAGCAGTACTTC	CASTSLPRQTSSYEQYF
NA	14	NA	TRBV18	TRBJ2-2	TGTGCCAGCTCACCACTGGAGCGGACCGGGGAGCTGTTTTTT	CASSPLERTGELFF
NA	12	NA	TRBV28	TRBJ2-2	TGTGCCAGCAAACAGCTCACCGGGGAGCTGTTTTTT	CASKQLTGELFF
NA	15	TRBD1	TRBV6-5	TRBJ1-1	TGTGCCAGCAGTTACAAAAAAGGGGGCGTCTATGAAGCTTTCTTT	CASSYKKGGVYEAFF
once	14	NA	TRBV2	TRBJ2-7	TGTGCCAGCAGTGAAATTGCCTCCTCCTACGAGCAGTACTTC	CASSEIASSYEQYF
NA	17	NA	TRBV28	TRBJ2-7	TGTGCCAGCAGTCCCCTGTCCTTGGAGTCGGCGACCTACGAGCAGTACTTC	CASSPLSLESATYEQYF
NA	15	TRBD2	TRBV19	TRBJ2-1	TGTGCCAGTAAATTAGTTGGGCGGGGGGACAATGAGCAGTTCTTC	CASKLVGRGDNEQFF
NA	13	NA	TRBV7-8	TRBJ2-7	TGTGCCAGCAGCTTAGTACAAGATTACGAGCAGTACTTC	CASSLVQDYEQYF
NA	14	NA	TRBV5-1	TRBJ2-2	TGCGCCAGCAGCTTGAGAGGGAACACCGGGGAGCTGTTTTTT	CASSLRGNTGELFF
NA	16	NA	TRBV9	TRBJ1-1	TGTGCCAGCAGCGTAGGTCTTGCCGAGATGAACACTGAAGCTTTCTTT	CASSVGLAEMNTEAFF
NA	14	NA	TRBV28	TRBJ1-4	TGTGCCAGCAGTTTAGGAGGGAGGGAGGAAAAACTGTTTTTT	CASSLGGREEKLFF
NA	16	NA	TRBV6-1	TRBJ1-2	TGTGCCAGCAGTGAAGTGGCAGGGCCCTATAACTATGGCTACACCTTC	CASSEVAGPYNYGYTF